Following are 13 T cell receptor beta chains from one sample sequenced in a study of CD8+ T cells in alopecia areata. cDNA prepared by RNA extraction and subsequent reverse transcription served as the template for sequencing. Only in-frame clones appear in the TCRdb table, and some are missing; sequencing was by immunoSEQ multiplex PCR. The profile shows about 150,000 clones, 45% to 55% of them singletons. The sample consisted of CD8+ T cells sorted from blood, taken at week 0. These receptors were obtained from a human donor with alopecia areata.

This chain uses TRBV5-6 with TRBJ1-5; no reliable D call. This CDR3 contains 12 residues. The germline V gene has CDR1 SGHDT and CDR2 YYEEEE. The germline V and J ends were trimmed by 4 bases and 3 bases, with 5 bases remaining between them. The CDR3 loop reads CASSKDNQPQHF. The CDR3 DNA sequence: TGTGCCAGCAGCAAGGACAATCAGCCCCAGCATTTT.

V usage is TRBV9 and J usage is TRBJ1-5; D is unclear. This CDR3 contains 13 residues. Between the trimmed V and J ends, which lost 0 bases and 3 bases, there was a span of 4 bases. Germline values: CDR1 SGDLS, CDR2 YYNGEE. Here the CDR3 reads CASSVGYNQPQHF. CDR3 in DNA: TGTGCCAGCAGCGTAGGATACAATCAGCCCCAGCATTTT.

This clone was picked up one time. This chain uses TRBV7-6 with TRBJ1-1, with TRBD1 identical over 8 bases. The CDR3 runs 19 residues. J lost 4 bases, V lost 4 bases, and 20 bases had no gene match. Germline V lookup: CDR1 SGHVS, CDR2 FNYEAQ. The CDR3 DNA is TGTGCCAGCAGCTGGGAAGCCGGGACAGGCAAAGATGGGACCACTGAAGCTTTCTTT. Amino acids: CASSWEAGTGKDGTTEAFF. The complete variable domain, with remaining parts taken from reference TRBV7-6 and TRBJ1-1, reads GAGVSQSPRYKVTKRGQDVALRCDPISGHVSLYWYRQALGQGPEFLTYFNYEAQQDKSGLPNDRFSAERPEGSISTLTIQRTEQRDSAMYRCASSWEAGTGKDGTTEAFFGQGTRLTVV.

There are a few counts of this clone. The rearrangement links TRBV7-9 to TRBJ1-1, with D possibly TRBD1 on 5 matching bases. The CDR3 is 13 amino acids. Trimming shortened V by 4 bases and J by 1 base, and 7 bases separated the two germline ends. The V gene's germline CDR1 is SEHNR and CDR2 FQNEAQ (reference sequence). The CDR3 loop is CASSSGANTEAFF. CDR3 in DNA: TGTGCCAGCAGCTCTGGGGCGAACACTGAAGCTTTCTTT.

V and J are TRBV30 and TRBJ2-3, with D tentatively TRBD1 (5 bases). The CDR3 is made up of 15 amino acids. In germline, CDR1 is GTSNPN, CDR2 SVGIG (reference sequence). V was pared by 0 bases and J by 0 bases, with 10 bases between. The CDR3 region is CAWSVQGTSTDTQYF. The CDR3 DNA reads TGTGCCTGGAGTGTCCAGGGAACTAGCACAGATACGCAGTATTTT.

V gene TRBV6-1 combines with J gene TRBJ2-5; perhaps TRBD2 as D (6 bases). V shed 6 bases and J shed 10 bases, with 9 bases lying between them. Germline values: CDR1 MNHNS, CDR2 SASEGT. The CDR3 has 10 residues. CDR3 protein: CASRLGGQYF. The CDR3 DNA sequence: TGTGCCAGCAGGTTGGGGGGCCAGTACTTC.

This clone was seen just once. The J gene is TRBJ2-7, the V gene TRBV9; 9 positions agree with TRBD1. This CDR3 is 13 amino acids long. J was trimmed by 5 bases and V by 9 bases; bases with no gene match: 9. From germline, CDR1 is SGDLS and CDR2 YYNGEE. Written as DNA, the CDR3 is TGTGCCAAAGGACAGGGGTCATCCCACGAGCAGTACTTC. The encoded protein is CAKGQGSSHEQYF.

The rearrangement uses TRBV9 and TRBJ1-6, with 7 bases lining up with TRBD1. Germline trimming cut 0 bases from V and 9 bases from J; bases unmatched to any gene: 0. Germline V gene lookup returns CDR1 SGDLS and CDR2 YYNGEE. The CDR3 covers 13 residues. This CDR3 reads CASSVEGASPLHF. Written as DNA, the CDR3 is TGTGCCAGCAGCGTAGAGGGGGCTTCACCCCTCCACTTT.

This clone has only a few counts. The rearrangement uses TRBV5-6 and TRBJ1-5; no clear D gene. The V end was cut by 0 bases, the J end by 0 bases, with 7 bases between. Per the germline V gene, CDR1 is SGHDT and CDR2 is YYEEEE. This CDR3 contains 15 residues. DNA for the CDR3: TGTGCCAGCAGCTTGGCAGAGAATAGCAATCAGCCCCAGCATTTT. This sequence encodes CASSLAENSNQPQHF.

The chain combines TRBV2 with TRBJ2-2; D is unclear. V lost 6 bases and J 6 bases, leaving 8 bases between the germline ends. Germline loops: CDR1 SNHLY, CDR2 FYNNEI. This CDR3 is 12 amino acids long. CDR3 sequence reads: CASRGWAGELFF. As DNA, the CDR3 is TGTGCCAGCAGGGGGTGGGCCGGGGAGCTGTTTTTT.

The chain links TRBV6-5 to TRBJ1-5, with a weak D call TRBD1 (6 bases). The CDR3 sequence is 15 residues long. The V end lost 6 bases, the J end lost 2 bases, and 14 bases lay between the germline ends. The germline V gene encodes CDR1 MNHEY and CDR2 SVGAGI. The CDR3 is CASRPEQGGNQPQHF. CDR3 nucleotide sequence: TGTGCCAGCAGACCCGAACAGGGAGGCAATCAGCCCCAGCATTTT.

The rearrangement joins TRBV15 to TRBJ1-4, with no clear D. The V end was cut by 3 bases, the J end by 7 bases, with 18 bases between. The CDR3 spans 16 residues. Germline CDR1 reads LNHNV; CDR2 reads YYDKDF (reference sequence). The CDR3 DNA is TGTGCCACCAGCAGTGATCGGGCGATACTAGGTGAAAAACTGTTTTTT. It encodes CATSSDRAILGEKLFF.

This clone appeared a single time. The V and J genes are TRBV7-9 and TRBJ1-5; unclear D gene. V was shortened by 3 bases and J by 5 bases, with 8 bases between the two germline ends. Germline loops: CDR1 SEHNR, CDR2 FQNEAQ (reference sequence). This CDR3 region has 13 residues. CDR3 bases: TGTGCCAGCAGCTTCCGAGATGATCAGCCCCAGCATTTT. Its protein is CASSFRDDQPQHF. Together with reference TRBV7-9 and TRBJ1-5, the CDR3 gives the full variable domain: DTGVSQNPRHKITKRGQNVTFRCDPISEHNRLYWYRQTLGQGPEFLTYFQNEAQLEKSRLLSDRFSAERPKGSFSTLEIQRTEQGDSAMYLCASSFRDDQPQHFGDGTRLSIL.